A few counts support the clone carrying this T cell receptor (beta chain). Germline V lookup: CDR1 SGHTA, CDR2 FQGTGA. This CDR3 has 13 residues. V was pared by 6 bases and J by 1 base, with 2 bases of the junction left unmatched. This specimen belongs to a study of T-cell memory formation after mild COVID-19. A single record per CDR3 protein comes from TCRdb applying MiXCR to the 5' RACE reads. The sample holds approximately 300,000 distinct CDR3 sequences, around 15% seen once. The TCR comes from a young man who had mild COVID-19 (a few samples of this study predate the infection). Cell type and time point are not known. The specimen was PBMCs or a T cell subset sorted from them (not recorded which). This chain connects TRBV7-3 to TRBJ1-1; TRBD1 agrees at 7 bases. The CDR3 DNA is TGTGCCAGCAGGGGACAGCCGAACACTGAAGCTTTCTTT. Protein sequence: CASRGQPNTEAFF. Using reference TRBV7-3 and TRBJ1-1 for the parts outside the CDR3, the full variable domain is GAGVSQTPSNKVTEKGKYVELRCDPISGHTALYWYRQSLGQGPEFLIYFQGTGAADDSGLPNDRFFAVRPEGSVSTLKIQRTERGDSAVYLCASRGQPNTEAFFGQGTRLTVV.